These 29 T cell receptor beta chains were all obtained from the same sample, sequenced in a study of vaccination and CD4 T cells after COVID-19. Sequenced with the Oncomine TCR Beta short-read assay was DNA taken from cultured CD4+ T cells. Via MiXCR, TCRdb re-called the PCR reads, giving one row per CDR3 protein. The sample yields just over 20,000 distinct CDR3 sequences, roughly 40% seen once. Specified treatment: roughly 11-day PBMC culture with coronavirus spike peptide pools or control peptides (ViraFEST assay). These receptors' targets are unknown. Sequencing was performed on CD4+ T cells from blood, cultured in vitro, taken after SARS-CoV-2 vaccination. All receptors derive from a human donor who had recovered from COVID-19.

V gene TRBV6-1 combines with J gene TRBJ2-4; TRBD2 might be the D (5 bases). In germline, CDR1 is MNHNS, CDR2 SASEGT. The CDR3 runs 17 residues. Trimming stripped 7 bases from V and 0 bases from J, with 19 bases between. DNA of the CDR3: TGTGCCAGCACCCAAAAGGAGGCAGTGATAGCCAAAAACATTCAGTACTTC. This sequence encodes CASTQKEAVIAKNIQYF.

This clonotype was counted between two and nine times. This sequence joins TRBV12-3 or TRBV12-4 and TRBJ1-6; D is ambiguous. V lost 1 base and J lost 9, with 19 bases in between. This CDR3 contains 17 residues. CDR3 sequence (DNA): TGTGCCAGCAGTTTAGAGGTTGGCCCTGGGTGGACTTCACCCCTCCACTTT. This gives the protein CASSLEVGPGWTSPLHF.

The chain has TRBV7-2 and TRBJ2-3; D remains unclear. The germline V gene has CDR1 SGHTA and CDR2 FQGNSA. Trimming shortened V by 1 base and J by 4 bases, and 6 bases separated the two germline ends. The CDR3 loop spans 13 amino acids. The CDR3 nucleotides read TGTGCCAGCAGCTTAGATGGCCCAGATACGCAGTATTTT. Protein sequence: CASSLDGPDTQYF.

The genes are TRBV20-1 and TRBJ2-1; TRBD2 matches at 12 bases. Germline loops: CDR1 DFQATT, CDR2 SNEGSKA (reference sequence). CDR3 length equals 14 residues. V trimming: 6 bases; J trimming: 8 bases; junction bases outside the gene matches: 8. The CDR3 here is CSARTSGVIYEQFF. CDR3 sequence (DNA): TGCAGTGCCCGGACTAGCGGGGTTATCTATGAGCAGTTCTTC.

The chain recombines TRBV19 with TRBJ1-2; D is perhaps TRBD1 (6 bases). CDR1 is LNHDA, CDR2 SQIVND, per germline (reference sequence). The CDR3 length is 16 residues. V dropped 11 bases and J dropped 0 bases, with 22 bases sitting between them. The CDR3 loop is CAPTLPRDIANYGYTF. The CDR3 DNA reads as TGTGCCCCAACGCTACCGAGGGACATCGCTAACTATGGCTACACCTTC.

V usage is TRBV11-2 and J usage is TRBJ1-6, with TRBD1 as a possible D gene (5 bases). This CDR3 contains 15 residues. The germline V gene has CDR1 SGHAT and CDR2 FQNNGV. The V end lost 8 bases, the J end lost 2 bases, and 13 bases lay between the germline ends. As DNA, the CDR3 is TGTGCCAGCTTGAGGGGAAACGCCTATAATTCACCCCTCCACTTT. This codes for CASLRGNAYNSPLHF.

The CDR3 coding sequence is TGTGCCAGCAGTTTGAGGGACAGCGATAATTCACCCCTCCACTTT. Translated: CASSLRDSDNSPLHF. The genes are TRBV12-3 or TRBV12-4 and TRBJ1-6, with TRBD1 matching over 7 bases. CDR3 length: 15 amino acids. Germline trimming cut 3 bases from V and 5 bases from J; bases unmatched to any gene: 4.

This sequence joins TRBV27 and TRBJ1-1, with D possibly being TRBD1 (5 bases). Germline V gives CDR1 MNHEY, CDR2 SMNVEV (reference sequence). V lost 2 bases to trimming and J lost 0 bases, with 16 bases between them. This CDR3 comprises 17 residues. The CDR3 coding sequence is TGTGCCAGCAGTTTAAGGGGCAGGATAGGGATGAACACTGAAGCTTTCTTT. This encodes CASSLRGRIGMNTEAFF.

V gene TRBV19 combines with J gene TRBJ1-1; D might be TRBD1 (5 bases). The CDR3 totals 14 residues. In germline, CDR1 is LNHDA, CDR2 SQIVND (reference sequence). V dropped 6 bases and J dropped 1 base, with 12 bases sitting between them. CDR3 sequence reads: CASRTMGQNTEAFF. The DNA of the CDR3 is TGTGCCAGTAGAACCATGGGGCAGAACACTGAAGCTTTCTTT.

The chain links TRBV6-2 or TRBV6-3 to TRBJ2-7; TRBD2 matches at 12 bases. CDR1 and CDR2 (germline): MNHEY, SVGEGT. V lost 7 bases, J lost 3 bases, and 10 bases stayed unmatched. This CDR3 contains 16 residues. CDR3 in amino acids: CASTPSSSGRGYEQYF. CDR3 nucleotides: TGTGCCAGCACCCCATCCTCTAGCGGGAGGGGCTACGAGCAGTACTTC.

As regards this clonotype: A read error may be the cause here, since a much bigger clone is one base away. J is TRBJ1-5 and V is TRBV20-1, with D perhaps TRBD1 (5 bases). Germline assignment: CDR1 DFQATT and CDR2 SNEGSKA (reference sequence). The CDR3 has 16 amino acids. The CDR3 bases are TGCAGTGCTAGACGACCCACGGGGCATAGCAATCAGCCCCGGCATTTT. The encoded protein is CSARRPTGHSNQPRHF.

J is TRBJ1-2 and V is TRBV21-1; the D call in the table, TRBD1, was not verified against the DNA. TRBV21-1 is noted as a pseudogene. The CDR3 runs 17 residues. This CDR3 is CASSKVSWAGARYGYTF. DNA of the CDR3: TGTGCCAGCAGCAAAGTGAGTTGGGCAGGCGCCCGGTATGGCTACACCTTC.

The J gene is TRBJ2-3, the V gene TRBV6-1, with 7 bases fitting TRBD2. With V trimmed by 5 bases and J by 1 base, 6 bases remained unmatched. The CDR3 is 15 residues long. CDR1 is MNHNS, CDR2 SASEGT, per germline. The CDR3 protein is CASSSRSGGTDTQYF. DNA for the CDR3: TGTGCCAGCAGTAGCCGGAGCGGGGGCACAGATACGCAGTATTTT.

This rearrangement joins TRBV11-3 to TRBJ2-5; D is unresolved. Germline V gene data show CDR1 as SGHNT and CDR2 as YENEEA. The CDR3 is 17 amino acids. V shed 1 base and J shed 1 base, with 16 bases lying between them. Here the CDR3 DNA reads TGTGCCAGCAGCTTAGTCCGCTTGCTCTCCGGCCAAGAGACCCAGTACTTC. Translated: CASSLVRLLSGQETQYF.

The chain joins TRBV24-1 to TRBJ2-2; 7 nucleotides line up with TRBD2. Trimming at V came to 7 bases and at J to 0 bases, leaving 4 bases not matched to a gene. The CDR3 has 15 amino acids. The germline CDR1 and CDR2 sequences are KGHDR and SFDVKD. CDR3: CATSGLAANTGELFF. For the CDR3, the DNA is TGTGCCACCAGCGGGCTAGCGGCGAACACCGGGGAGCTGTTTTTT.

The chain carries TRBV7-2 and TRBJ2-7, with TRBD1 as a possible D gene (6 bases). V lost 4 bases to trimming and J lost 2 bases, with 18 bases between them. Germline CDR1 is SGHTA and CDR2 is FQGNSA. The CDR3 has 16 residues. The CDR3 nucleotides read TGTGCCAGCAGCTCGGACAGCCGCGCTCAAACCTACGAGCAGTACTTC. Translating it yields CASSSDSRAQTYEQYF.

The genes are TRBV20-1 and TRBJ1-6; TRBD1 agrees at 7 bases. The CDR3 length is 13 residues. Germline CDR1 and CDR2: DFQATT and SNEGSKA (reference sequence). Trimming at V came to 7 bases and at J to 4 bases, leaving 4 bases not matched to a gene. CDR3 DNA: TGCAGTGGACGACAGGGTTATAATTCACCCCTCCACTTT. The encoded protein is CSGRQGYNSPLHF.

The gene calls are TRBV27 and TRBJ1-4, with D possibly matching TRBD1 (6 bases). V lost 2 bases, J lost 7 bases, and 20 bases lay in between. The germline V gene has CDR1 MNHEY and CDR2 SMNVEV (reference sequence). The CDR3 runs 17 residues. DNA for the CDR3: TGTGCCAGCAGTTTACGAGGGGGAGAAGGGAGGATTGAAAAACTGTTTTTT. Translation: CASSLRGGEGRIEKLFF.

In its sample, this clonotype was seen a few times. V usage is TRBV20-1 and J usage is TRBJ2-4; 7 bases agree with TRBD1. The germline V gene encodes CDR1 DFQATT and CDR2 SNEGSKA (reference sequence). This CDR3 comprises 16 residues. J gave up 0 bases and V 6 bases, and 11 bases lay outside the gene matches. Here the CDR3 reads CSAALTGLGAKNIQYF. The CDR3 nucleotides read TGCAGTGCCGCACTGACAGGGCTGGGAGCCAAAAACATTCAGTACTTC.

This chain links TRBV15 with TRBJ2-5; possible D gene TRBD1, 6 bases. The CDR3 covers 14 residues. V lost 1 base to trimming and J lost 1 base, with 7 bases between them. Germline V gene data show CDR1 as LNHNV and CDR2 as YYDKDF (reference sequence). In DNA form, the CDR3 reads TGTGCCACCAGCAGAGGGGACACCCAAGAGACCCAGTACTTC. It codes for CATSRGDTQETQYF.

This chain uses TRBV29-1 with TRBJ2-7; 8 bases align to TRBD1. There are 14 residues in the CDR3. CDR1 SQVTM and CDR2 ANQGSEA come from the germline V gene. The V and J ends lost 8 bases and 7 bases, in that order; junction bases with no gene match: 16. In nucleotides, the CDR3 is TGCAGCTCCAAGACGACCCAGGGGGCAAGGGAGCAGTACTTC. It encodes CSSKTTQGAREQYF.

The chain combines TRBV20-1 with TRBJ1-5; D call uncertain. The CDR3 has 13 amino acids. V lost 3 bases and J 5 bases, leaving 11 bases between the germline ends. Germline V CDR1 and CDR2: DFQATT, SNEGSKA (reference sequence). CDR3 sequence: CSASSVVDQPQHF. The CDR3 bases are TGCAGTGCTAGTTCGGTGGTAGATCAGCCCCAGCATTTT.

The genes are TRBV7-9 and TRBJ1-2; D gene uncertain. The CDR3 has 14 residues. Per the germline V gene, CDR1 is SEHNR and CDR2 is FQNEAQ (reference sequence). V was trimmed by 0 bases and J by 0 bases, leaving 5 bases between them. The CDR3 here is CASSLAAANYGYTF. CDR3 coding DNA: TGTGCCAGCAGCTTAGCCGCGGCTAACTATGGCTACACCTTC.

This clonotype was observed a few times. The gene calls are TRBV15 and TRBJ2-6; D is ambiguous. V lost 0 bases and J lost 0, with 12 bases in between. The CDR3 runs 18 residues. The germline CDR1 and CDR2 sequences are LNHNV and YYDKDF (reference sequence). The CDR3 loop is CATSRDSLGDSGANVLTF. Written as DNA, the CDR3 is TGTGCCACCAGCAGAGATTCCTTAGGCGACTCTGGGGCCAACGTCCTGACTTTC.

This clonotype has a single count. This chain connects TRBV6-1 to TRBJ1-1; D remains ambiguous. Germline-derived CDR1 and CDR2 are MNHNS and SASEGT. This CDR3 has 13 residues. V was shortened by 5 bases and J by 3 bases, with 10 bases between the two germline ends. The CDR3 is CASSPTLYTEAFF. The CDR3, as DNA: TGTGCCAGCAGTCCCACTCTATACACTGAAGCTTTCTTT.

This clonotype appeared a single time. The CDR3: CASSSYRSGGASGELFF. As DNA, the CDR3 is TGTGCCAGCAGCTCCTATAGGAGCGGGGGGGCCTCCGGGGAGCTGTTTTTT. The V gene is TRBV7-2, the J gene TRBJ2-2; 10 bases are a match to TRBD2. Per germline, CDR1 SGHTA and CDR2 FQGNSA. Trimming cost V 4 bases and J 6 bases; bases outside gene matches: 11. This CDR3 has 17 residues.

The chain couples TRBV7-2 to TRBJ2-1, with a weak D call TRBD2 (5 bases). Germline-derived CDR1 and CDR2 are SGHTA and FQGNSA. V was cut by 1 base and J by 9 bases, with 19 bases left in between. This CDR3 comprises 16 residues. CDR3 sequence reads: CASSLGLPRGPIEQFF. Written as DNA, the CDR3 is TGTGCCAGCAGCTTAGGTTTGCCCCGAGGGCCCATTGAGCAGTTCTTC.

V and J are TRBV7-7 and TRBJ2-3; 10 nucleotides line up with TRBD2. Germline values: CDR1 SSHAT, CDR2 FNYEAQ (reference sequence). V lost 5 bases and J lost 5; bases outside the gene matches: 7. The CDR3 consists of 15 residues. The CDR3 DNA reads as TGTGCCAGCAGCGATGGACTAGCGGTCCGAGATACGCAGTATTTT. Translation: CASSDGLAVRDTQYF.

The chain employs TRBV7-9 and TRBJ2-3; D gene ambiguous. The V gene lost 5 bases and the J gene lost 2 bases, with 5 bases spanning the gap. Germline V gene data show CDR1 as SEHNR and CDR2 as FQNEAQ (reference sequence). The CDR3 is 12 residues long. The CDR3 sequence is CASSIFTDTQYF. The CDR3 DNA is TGTGCCAGCAGCATTTTCACAGATACGCAGTATTTT.